The 15 T cell receptor beta chains in this list originate from one sample, sequenced in a study of CD8+CD57+ T cells in acquired aplastic anemia. CDR3 and TCR beta VDJ profiling relied on a genomic DNA template. TCRdb reprocessed the reads via MiXCR and lists one record per CDR3 protein. This table has 190,000 or so distinct CDR3 sequences, approximately 60% appearing once. Sequencing was carried out using sorted CD4+, CD8+, or CD8+CD57+ T cells (not recorded which) from PBMCs. The receptors originated from a human donor in good health.

CDR3 DNA sequence: TGTGCCACCAGCAGAGATCCGGGACGGGGATATTCACCCCTCCACTTT. This encodes CATSRDPGRGYSPLHF. V usage is TRBV15 and J usage is TRBJ1-6, with D possibly TRBD1 on 5 matching bases. The germline V gene has CDR1 LNHNV and CDR2 YYDKDF (reference sequence). The length of the CDR3 is 16 residues. V shed 0 bases and J shed 8 bases, with 14 bases lying between them.

The chain employs TRBV7-9 and TRBJ2-7; no reliable D call. V lost 6 bases, J lost 2 bases, and 17 bases lay in between. This CDR3 is built from 15 residues. Germline-derived CDR1 and CDR2 are SEHNR and FQNEAQ (reference sequence). The CDR3 loop reads CASRAAMGAAYEQYF. The CDR3 coding sequence is TGTGCCAGCAGGGCCGCAATGGGCGCCGCCTACGAGCAGTACTTC.

Here the CDR3 reads CAIKEGPGQDYGYTF. Here the CDR3 DNA reads TGTGCCATCAAAGAAGGCCCGGGGCAGGACTATGGCTACACCTTC. The chain combines TRBV10-3 with TRBJ1-2, with D maybe TRBD1 (5 bases). V shed 7 bases and J shed 3 bases, with 18 bases lying between them. This CDR3 contains 15 residues. Germline lookup yields CDR1 ENHRY and CDR2 SYGVKD.

This clonotype occurred many times. V is TRBV20-1 and J is TRBJ2-5; the D is unclear. Germline CDR1 and CDR2: DFQATT and SNEGSKA (reference sequence). V was cut by 0 bases and J by 0 bases, with 5 bases left in between. The CDR3 length is 13 residues. The DNA of the CDR3 is TGCAGTGCTAGAGATCGGCACCAAGAGACCCAGTACTTC. This sequence encodes CSARDRHQETQYF.

The chain carries TRBV2 and TRBJ2-1, with unresolved D. Per the germline V gene, CDR1 is SNHLY and CDR2 is FYNNEI. This CDR3 is built from 13 residues. Trimming took off 11 bases at V and 8 bases at J, with 19 bases between the two ends. CDR3 nucleotide sequence: TGTGCCCCCACTCTGACCGTTGGTGATGAGCAGTTCTTC. Translated, it gives CAPTLTVGDEQFF.

This clonotype was picked up a small number of times. The CDR3 DNA reads as TGTGCCAGCAGCTTAGCGAACAGGGTCGAGGAGACCCAGTACTTC. Its translation is CASSLANRVEETQYF. J is TRBJ2-5 and V is TRBV7-6; tentatively, D is TRBD1 (6 bases). The ends were cut back, 0 bases at V and 5 bases at J, with 13 bases in the middle. This CDR3 has 15 residues. Germline lookup yields CDR1 SGHVS and CDR2 FNYEAQ. Together with reference TRBV7-6 and TRBJ2-5, the CDR3 gives the full variable domain: GAGVSQSPRYKVTKRGQDVALRCDPISGHVSLYWYRQALGQGPEFLTYFNYEAQQDKSGLPNDRFSAERPEGSISTLTIQRTEQRDSAMYRCASSLANRVEETQYFGPGTRLLVL.

This chain joins TRBV9 and TRBJ1-2; a possible D gene is TRBD1 (5 bases). The CDR3 extends over 16 amino acids. Germline V gene data show CDR1 as SGDLS and CDR2 as YYNGEE. V lost 4 bases and J 0 bases, leaving 16 bases between the germline ends. CDR3 bases: TGTGCCAGCAGCTCACAAACCTCCAGGGCTAACTATGGCTACACCTTC. Amino acid sequence: CASSSQTSRANYGYTF.

This clonotype was counted between two and nine times. The gene calls are TRBV15 and TRBJ2-1, with 15 bases lining up with TRBD2. The J segment lost 5 bases and the V segment lost 5 bases, leaving 4 bases of the junction unmatched. Germline-derived CDR1 and CDR2 are LNHNV and YYDKDF (reference sequence). The CDR3 covers 16 residues. The CDR3 sequence: CATSGGLAGGHNEQFF. DNA of the CDR3: TGTGCCACCAGCGGGGGACTAGCGGGGGGTCACAATGAGCAGTTCTTC.

The gene calls are TRBV15 and TRBJ2-3; D is unresolved. The CDR3 sequence is 14 residues long. V shed 1 base and J shed 0 bases, with 5 bases lying between them. Per germline, CDR1 LNHNV and CDR2 YYDKDF (reference sequence). CDR3 region: CATSRAGSTDTQYF. The CDR3 nucleotides are TGTGCCACCAGCAGAGCCGGAAGCACAGATACGCAGTATTTT.

About this clonotype itself: This may be a read error: a much more frequent sequence differs by one nucleotide. This chain uses TRBV6-1 with TRBJ2-7; 9 bases are shared with TRBD1. The ends lost 5 bases at V and 9 bases at J; junction bases unmatched: 14. Germline V CDR1 and CDR2: MNHNS, SASEGT. The CDR3 contains 15 residues. CDR3: CASSCPYRGPDGQYF. In DNA form, the CDR3 reads TGTGCCAGCAGTTGCCCCTACAGGGGGCCCGATGGGCAGTACTTC.

This clonotype was seen a handful of times. The CDR3 DNA reads as TGTGCCATCAGTGAGTCTAACGGACTCGCCTTTGGGTACAATGAGCAGTTCTTC. It yields the protein CAISESNGLAFGYNEQFF. The chain links TRBV10-3 to TRBJ2-1; the D gene is possibly TRBD2 (5 bases). The CDR3 has 18 amino acids. Germline V gene data show CDR1 as ENHRY and CDR2 as SYGVKD. Trimming left V 0 bases short and J 4 bases short, with 19 bases between.

Ten or more counts support this clonotype. This chain uses TRBV5-4 with TRBJ2-1; a possible D gene is TRBD1 (5 bases). Trimming removed 4 bases from V and 9 bases from J, with 14 bases in between. CDR1 and CDR2 from the germline V gene are SGHNT and YYREEE (reference sequence). The CDR3 is made up of 13 amino acids. In DNA, the CDR3 is TGTGCCAGCAGCCTGGGGCTGGGTCCTGAGCAGTTCTTC. It translates to CASSLGLGPEQFF.

This sequence joins TRBV4-1 and TRBJ1-2; possible D gene TRBD1, 5 bases. Germline V gene sequence: CDR1 MGHRA, CDR2 YSYEKL. Trimming removed 7 bases from V and 6 bases from J, with 18 bases in between. The CDR3 loop spans 14 amino acids. The CDR3 sequence: CASNHRRGRNGYTF. The CDR3 nucleotides are TGCGCCAGCAACCACCGGCGGGGGAGGAATGGCTACACCTTC.

This clonotype was observed a few times. The V call is TRBV29-1, the J call TRBJ1-2; D not resolved. Germline CDR1 and CDR2: SQVTM and ANQGSEA. Trimming took 7 bases from V and 5 from J, leaving 5 bases between them. CDR3 length equals 9 residues. Written as DNA, the CDR3 is TGCAGCGCGACTTATGGCTACACCTTC. It specifies CSATYGYTF.

The chain couples TRBV7-3 to TRBJ2-1; perhaps TRBD2 as D (6 bases). Deletions cut 0 bases from V and 4 bases from J, with 10 bases between. The CDR3 is 15 amino acids. Germline V CDR1 and CDR2: SGHTA, FQGTGA. As DNA, the CDR3 is TGTGCCAGCAGCTTAACTGGGGGGAAATACAATGAGCAGTTCTTC. The encoded protein is CASSLTGGKYNEQFF. Using reference TRBV7-3 and TRBJ2-1 for the parts outside the CDR3, the full variable domain is GAGVSQTPSNKVTEKGKYVELRCDPISGHTALYWYRQSLGQGPEFLIYFQGTGAADDSGLPNDRFFAVRPEGSVSTLKIQRTERGDSAVYLCASSLTGGKYNEQFFGPGTRLTVL.